This T cell receptor (beta chain) was documented in a study of T-cell memory formation after mild COVID-19. Trimming removed 4 bases from V and 6 bases from J, with 13 bases in between. This CDR3 spans 14 amino acids. The germline CDR1 and CDR2 sequences are SGHKS and YYEKEE (reference sequence). Each CDR3 protein gets one entry after TCRdb re-called the 5' RACE reads with MiXCR. Of under 600,000 distinct CDR3 sequences detected, less than 25% appear once; the ten largest clones hold roughly 8.1%. This receptor was obtained from an adult woman who had mild COVID-19 (a few samples of this study predate the infection). Cell type and time point are not known. Sequenced sample: PBMCs or a T cell subset sorted from them (not recorded which). The gene calls are TRBV5-5 and TRBJ1-4; D remains ambiguous. This chain's CDR3 is CASSTSLMDEKLFF. CDR3 DNA: TGTGCCAGCAGCACCAGTTTGATGGATGAAAAACTGTTTTTT. Drawing the rest from reference TRBV5-5 and TRBJ1-4, the complete variable domain is DAGVTQSPTHLIKTRGQQVTLRCSPISGHKSVSWYQQVLGQGPQFIFQYYEKEERGRGNFPDRFSARQFPNYSSELNVNALLLGDSALYLCASSTSLMDEKLFFGSGTQLSVL.